These T cell receptor beta chains were read from a single sample in a study of response to subunit inactivated influenza vaccine. MiXCR, applied by TCRdb to the RT-PCR reads, yields one record per CDR3 protein. The table lists about 580,000 distinct CDR3 sequences, 12% to 15% of them singletons. Source: PBMCs from blood, taken roughly 12 days after vaccination. The receptors were sampled from a man aged 50 to 60 who received an inactivated influenza vaccine. CDR3s leave out the opening cysteine and the closing phenylalanine or tryptophan. D genes are given only for firm matches. The size of a clone is reported for some rows only, either as once, few or many, or as a class for expanded clones.

TRBD2	16	few	TRBV5-1	TRBJ2-1	ASSLDPLAGGTYNEQF
NA	13	NA	TRBV5-4	TRBJ1-6	ASSLSGTRNSPLH
TRBD1	12	many	TRBV12-3/TRBV12-4	TRBJ2-2	ASSLTGGSGELF
TRBD2	14	NA	TRBV7-9	TRBJ2-5	ASSLFSGGHQETQY
NA	16	few	TRBV5-1	TRBJ2-7	ASSLAGRGHQTGYEQY
NA	11	NA	TRBV24-1	TRBJ2-3	ATSVPSTDTQY
NA	12	few	TRBV12-3/TRBV12-4	TRBJ1-6	ASRANAGNPPLH
NA	11	NA	TRBV15	TRBJ2-7	ATTPGVKGLVY
NA	14	NA	TRBV12-3/TRBV12-4	TRBJ2-2	ASSLMGRANTGELF
NA	13	NA	TRBV5-1	TRBJ1-1	ASSLEPPGTTEAF
NA	12	few	TRBV4-1	TRBJ2-3	ASSQEGEPNTQY
NA	13	NA	TRBV5-1	TRBJ2-5	ASSLGPSRGETQY
TRBD1	13	NA	TRBV6-1	TRBJ1-1	ASRRQGQLNTEAF
TRBD1	11	few	TRBV6-2/TRBV6-3	TRBJ1-6	ASSSTQGAPLH
NA	12	NA	TRBV5-1	TRBJ1-2	ASSFGRAAYGYT
TRBD2	12	few	TRBV28	TRBJ2-1	ASRGTSGYNEQF
TRBD2	13	NA	TRBV5-5	TRBJ2-5	ASSLGLVGQETQY
NA	13	NA	TRBV3-1	TRBJ2-3	ASSQVGEEADTQS
TRBD2	9	many	TRBV29-1	TRBJ2-7	SVGGGFGQY
TRBD1	12	few	TRBV7-2	TRBJ2-1	ASSSGDRVNEQF
NA	14	NA	TRBV28	TRBJ1-1	ASSLPSGGLNTEAF
TRBD2	14	NA	TRBV7-9	TRBJ2-7	ASSSEASGRAYEQY
TRBD1	12	few	TRBV5-6	TRBJ2-2	ASSWDSPTGELF
NA	13	few	TRBV7-9	TRBJ2-1	ATHPGRASYNEQF
NA	9	few	TRBV27	TRBJ2-2	ASSFIGELF
NA	12	NA	TRBV29-1	TRBJ1-3	SVEVGEDGNTIY
NA	13	few	TRBV7-2	TRBJ2-6	ASSSGGVGANVLT
NA	13	NA	TRBV6-2/TRBV6-3	TRBJ2-2	ASSRITRNTGELF
NA	9	many	TRBV12-3/TRBV12-4	TRBJ2-4	ASSLGDIQY
NA	12	NA	TRBV6-2/TRBV6-3	TRBJ2-7	ASSRVPYSYEQY
TRBD2	15	NA	TRBV18	TRBJ2-5	ASSPLPGTSGQETQY
TRBD2	14	NA	TRBV10-3	TRBJ2-7	AISEPRGSGSYEQY
NA	14	few	TRBV3-1	TRBJ2-2	ASSQEMVSNTGELF
TRBD1	15	few	TRBV7-2	TRBJ2-1	ASSPSRIRGRGNEQF
TRBD1	16	few	TRBV11-1	TRBJ2-1	ASSLVGDSQWDPNEQF
TRBD1	12	NA	TRBV9	TRBJ1-5	ASSVVRGHQPQH
NA	13	few	TRBV12-3/TRBV12-4	TRBJ2-2	ASSFWVRTTGELF
TRBD2	14	few	TRBV28	TRBJ2-5	ASSHALAGGQETQY
NA	14	few	TRBV20-1	TRBJ2-2	SASHPLGENTGELF
TRBD1	12	NA	TRBV7-2	TRBJ2-2	ASSPGQGRGELF
TRBD2	13	NA	TRBV4-1	TRBJ2-5	ASSSPETSGETQY
NA	15	many	TRBV7-2	TRBJ1-1	ASSLMRLEGSDTEAF
TRBD2	14	once	TRBV5-1	TRBJ2-3	ASSLVASGATDTQY
NA	12	NA	TRBV3-1	TRBJ1-3	ASSQTGLGNTIY
NA	15	NA	TRBV7-9	TRBJ1-6	ASSLGPPREKDSPLH
NA	14	NA	TRBV5-5	TRBJ1-2	ASSLHQDGANYGYT
TRBD1	13	few	TRBV7-9	TRBJ1-1	ASSPWTGTVAEAF
NA	13	NA	TRBV20-1	TRBJ2-1	SARDQGREYNEQF
TRBD2	11	few	TRBV6-1	TRBJ2-1	ASSAQLANEQF
NA	15	few	TRBV6-2/TRBV6-3	TRBJ2-7	ASSYSDRGGHPYEQY
TRBD1	13	NA	TRBV6-1	TRBJ1-2	ASRTGTGGLYGYT
TRBD2	15	NA	TRBV10-3	TRBJ2-1	AISEASGGAVNNEQF
NA	14	once	TRBV28	TRBJ2-3	ASRVPGVTGTDTQY
NA	11	few	TRBV11-2	TRBJ2-4	ASSQEILGIQY
NA	11	NA	TRBV6-2/TRBV6-3	TRBJ1-1	ASTLSGGTEAF
NA	10	many	TRBV12-3/TRBV12-4	TRBJ1-2	ASSRQIYGYT
NA	12	few	TRBV6-1	TRBJ2-7	ASGPGATTPEQY